These T cell receptor beta chains were read from a single sample in a study of a mutant IDH1 vaccine in newly diagnosed glioma. These TCRs' antigens remain unknown. Here immunoSEQ multiplex PCR was the method, and the copy in TCRdb shows in-frame clones only, minus some. The data contain about 32,000 clones, 80% of them seen just once; the ten biggest clones take up 3.2%. The specimen was PBMCs, collected from a glioma patient whose treatment included an IDH1 peptide vaccine. The receptors were gathered from a man between 40 and 49 years old with glioma. Some clones in this sample may be carry-over from other donors' samples. The conserved cysteine and the conserved F or W are not part of the CDR3 here. D genes are given only for firm matches.

d_gene: TRBD1
j_gene: TRBJ1-5
v_gene: TRBV5-4
len: 12
CDR3aa: ASSFGRGSEPQH

d_gene: NA
j_gene: TRBJ1-1
v_gene: TRBV5-6
len: 9
CDR3aa: ASSASGFTF

d_gene: NA
j_gene: TRBJ1-5
v_gene: TRBV18
len: 12
CDR3aa: ASSPSQGGQPQH

d_gene: NA
j_gene: TRBJ1-1
v_gene: TRBV4-2
len: 13
CDR3aa: ASSQDIGGAGEAF

d_gene: NA
j_gene: TRBJ2-7
v_gene: TRBV10-3
len: 13
CDR3aa: ATSHDDRYSYEQY

d_gene: TRBD2
j_gene: TRBJ2-7
v_gene: TRBV7-2
len: 16
CDR3aa: ASSRGLAGGPKPYEQY

d_gene: TRBD2
j_gene: TRBJ2-4
v_gene: TRBV28
len: 13
CDR3aa: ATSSGGAGLNIQY

d_gene: TRBD2
j_gene: TRBJ2-3
v_gene: TRBV4-1
len: 16
CDR3aa: ASSQDQGLAGGKDTQY

d_gene: NA
j_gene: TRBJ1-2
v_gene: TRBV5-6
len: 13
CDR3aa: ASSLFGRANYGYT

d_gene: TRBD2
j_gene: TRBJ2-1
v_gene: TRBV5-4
len: 12
CDR3aa: ASSLRGGVNEQF

d_gene: TRBD1
j_gene: TRBJ1-3
v_gene: TRBV6-1
len: 14
CDR3aa: ASSAHRGHSGNTIY

d_gene: NA
j_gene: TRBJ2-5
v_gene: TRBV6-1
len: 11
CDR3aa: ASSEALQETQY

d_gene: NA
j_gene: TRBJ2-3
v_gene: TRBV29-1
len: 14
CDR3aa: SVPLGVSYRTDTQY

d_gene: NA
j_gene: TRBJ2-3
v_gene: TRBV2
len: 10
CDR3aa: ASSTLTNTQY

d_gene: NA
j_gene: TRBJ2-6
v_gene: TRBV2
len: 15
CDR3aa: ASNGTPELSGANVLT

d_gene: NA
j_gene: TRBJ1-4
v_gene: TRBV4-1
len: 10
CDR3aa: ASSQPYEKLF

d_gene: NA
j_gene: TRBJ2-3
v_gene: TRBV5-4
len: 11
CDR3aa: ASSPGPARAQY

d_gene: NA
j_gene: TRBJ1-2
v_gene: TRBV6-4
len: 13
CDR3aa: ASSDSGTAGYGYT

d_gene: NA
j_gene: TRBJ2-7
v_gene: TRBV4-2
len: 12
CDR3aa: ASSHFLGGKEQY

d_gene: NA
j_gene: TRBJ1-1
v_gene: TRBV7-9
len: 12
CDR3aa: ASSLAQGFTEAF

d_gene: TRBD1
j_gene: TRBJ2-7
v_gene: TRBV5-5
len: 11
CDR3aa: ASILQGAWEQY

d_gene: NA
j_gene: TRBJ1-5
v_gene: TRBV11-2
len: 11
CDR3aa: ASSLGRGQPQH

d_gene: NA
j_gene: TRBJ1-3
v_gene: TRBV29-1
len: 10
CDR3aa: SGEGPGNTIY

d_gene: NA
j_gene: TRBJ2-5
v_gene: TRBV6-6
len: 10
CDR3aa: ASRLTGETQY

d_gene: NA
j_gene: TRBJ2-7
v_gene: TRBV9
len: 11
CDR3aa: ASSVDSSYEQY

d_gene: NA
j_gene: TRBJ1-5
v_gene: TRBV6-6
len: 12
CDR3aa: ASSYGPDNQPQH

d_gene: NA
j_gene: TRBJ1-6
v_gene: TRBV27
len: 12
CDR3aa: ASSLGRYNSPLH

d_gene: TRBD1
j_gene: TRBJ1-6
v_gene: TRBV6-1
len: 16
CDR3aa: ASSGVGRQGGINSPLH

d_gene: NA
j_gene: TRBJ2-6
v_gene: TRBV4-1
len: 14
CDR3aa: ASSQDRGSGANVLT

d_gene: NA
j_gene: TRBJ2-7
v_gene: TRBV4-2
len: 11
CDR3aa: ASSQLGTYEQY

d_gene: NA
j_gene: TRBJ1-1
v_gene: TRBV9
len: 12
CDR3aa: ASSTRPGTTEAF

d_gene: NA
j_gene: TRBJ1-5
v_gene: TRBV5-6
len: 12
CDR3aa: ASSFLSSNQPQH

d_gene: NA
j_gene: TRBJ1-4
v_gene: TRBV19
len: 13
CDR3aa: ASSPLRAGGEKLF

d_gene: TRBD1
j_gene: TRBJ2-3
v_gene: TRBV19
len: 13
CDR3aa: ASHYTGGGTDTQY

d_gene: NA
j_gene: TRBJ1-6
v_gene: TRBV19
len: 11
CDR3aa: ASNPGGGSPLH

d_gene: NA
j_gene: TRBJ2-7
v_gene: TRBV29-1
len: 12
CDR3aa: SVEEDSRSYEQY

d_gene: NA
j_gene: TRBJ2-7
v_gene: TRBV7-2
len: 13
CDR3aa: ASSSRGGQFYEQY

d_gene: NA
j_gene: TRBJ1-4
v_gene: TRBV2
len: 12
CDR3aa: ASRPSSTNEKLF

d_gene: NA
j_gene: TRBJ2-7
v_gene: TRBV6-5
len: 9
CDR3aa: ASNQGDEQY

d_gene: NA
j_gene: TRBJ1-2
v_gene: TRBV19
len: 12
CDR3aa: ATQETGSNYGYT

d_gene: TRBD1
j_gene: TRBJ1-1
v_gene: TRBV4-1
len: 13
CDR3aa: ASSQTQGVNTEAF

d_gene: NA
j_gene: TRBJ2-7
v_gene: TRBV29-1
len: 10
CDR3aa: SVVSGDGEQY

d_gene: TRBD1
j_gene: TRBJ2-2
v_gene: TRBV29-1
len: 12
CDR3aa: SVLGQVNTGELF

d_gene: TRBD1
j_gene: TRBJ1-1
v_gene: TRBV5-1
len: 15
CDR3aa: ASSPGAGRTGNTEAF

d_gene: NA
j_gene: TRBJ1-1
v_gene: TRBV11-1
len: 9
CDR3aa: ASSPDLEAF

d_gene: TRBD1
j_gene: TRBJ1-6
v_gene: TRBV14
len: 14
CDR3aa: ASSRDRGSYNSPLH